This entry lists 25 T cell receptor beta chains sequenced from one sample in a study of blood T cell repertoires in COVID-19. Profiling relied on immunoSEQ multiplex PCR, and the TCRdb table lists in-frame clones only, not all of them. The table shows about 140,000 clones, with 85% to 90% occurring only once. The sample consisted of peripheral blood. The receptors were gathered from a woman of 80 years or more with acute or convalescent COVID-19.

This rearrangement joins TRBV3-1 (or the pseudogene TRBV3-2) to TRBJ1-3; possibly TRBD1 for D (5 bases). Germline lookup yields CDR1 LGHDT and CDR2 YNNKEL (reference sequence). The CDR3 sequence is 13 residues long. V dropped 8 bases and J dropped 7 bases, with 15 bases sitting between them. CDR3 in DNA: TGTGCCAGCTCTTCAGGGATTCGGAACACCATATATTTT. Translated: CASSSGIRNTIYF.

V usage is TRBV18 and J usage is TRBJ1-2; D is undetermined. The CDR3 is 13 amino acids. The germline CDR1 and CDR2 sequences are KGHSH and LQKENI. V was pared by 2 bases and J by 7 bases, with 11 bases between. As DNA, the CDR3 is TGTGCCAGCTCACCAGAGAGAATGGTTGGCTACACCTTC. It translates to CASSPERMVGYTF.

The rearrangement joins TRBV5-1 to TRBJ2-4; 10 bases agree with TRBD1. The J segment lost 0 bases and the V segment lost 0 bases, leaving 6 bases of the junction unmatched. The germline gives CDR1 SGHRS, CDR2 YFSETQ. The CDR3 sequence is 18 residues long. CDR3 amino acids: CASSLGQGAPLAKNIQYF. CDR3 coding DNA: TGCGCCAGCAGCTTGGGACAGGGGGCGCCTCTAGCCAAAAACATTCAGTACTTC.

This clone was seen more than once but under ten times. The genes are TRBV7-3 and TRBJ1-1, with D perhaps matching TRBD1 (5 bases). This CDR3 comprises 14 residues. Germline V lookup: CDR1 SGHTA, CDR2 FQGTGA. V dropped 5 bases and J dropped 2 bases, with 12 bases sitting between them. In DNA form, the CDR3 reads TGTGCCAGCAGCCCGACGGGGGTTAACACTGAAGCTTTCTTT. This encodes CASSPTGVNTEAFF.

This chain links TRBV18 with TRBJ1-4; 9 nucleotides match TRBD1. The CDR3 has 13 amino acids. CDR1 is KGHSH and CDR2 is LQKENI in the germline V gene. Trimming cost V 3 bases and J 7 bases; bases outside gene matches: 0. CDR3 sequence: CASSPDRGEKLFF. DNA for the CDR3: TGTGCCAGCTCACCGGACAGGGGTGAAAAACTGTTTTTT.

The J gene is TRBJ1-2, the V gene TRBV7-3, with 10 bases identical to TRBD1. Germline CDR1 SGHTA, CDR2 FQGTGA. V was pared by 5 bases and J by 8 bases, with 8 bases of the junction left unmatched. The CDR3 runs to 14 residues. The CDR3 is CASSPGQGSQGYTF. DNA of the CDR3: TGTGCCAGCAGCCCGGGACAGGGGTCCCAAGGCTACACCTTC.

The chain recombines TRBV27 with TRBJ2-1; 9 bases map to TRBD2. V trimming: 6 bases; J trimming: 1 base; junction bases outside the gene matches: 4. CDR3 length: 15 amino acids. In germline, CDR1 is MNHEY, CDR2 SMNVEV (reference sequence). CDR3 loop: CASRKAGGSYNEQFF. The CDR3 DNA reads as TGTGCCAGCAGAAAAGCGGGGGGTTCCTACAATGAGCAGTTCTTC.

The genes are TRBV3-1 (or the pseudogene TRBV3-2) and TRBJ2-7; tentative D call: TRBD1 (6 bases). The germline V gene encodes CDR1 LGHDT and CDR2 YNNKEL (reference sequence). The V end was cut by 3 bases, the J end by 4 bases, with 13 bases between. The CDR3 sequence is 14 residues long. The chain's CDR3 is CASSQRTDRYEQYF. The CDR3 DNA sequence: TGTGCCAGCAGCCAGAGGACAGACCGGTACGAGCAGTACTTC.

The genes are TRBV5-4 and TRBJ2-6, with D maybe TRBD1 (5 bases). The length of the CDR3 is 18 residues. Per germline, CDR1 SGHNT and CDR2 YYREEE (reference sequence). The V and J ends lost 0 bases and 0 bases respectively, with 13 bases between them. This CDR3 reads CASSLGQTVSSGANVLTF. The CDR3 DNA reads TGTGCCAGCAGCTTGGGGCAGACAGTTTCCTCTGGGGCCAACGTCCTGACTTTC.

V usage is TRBV19 and J usage is TRBJ1-2, with D perhaps matching TRBD1 (5 bases). With 6 bases removed from V and 0 bases from J, the gap between germline ends came to 8 bases. From germline, CDR1 is LNHDA and CDR2 SQIVND (reference sequence). The CDR3 is 13 amino acids. DNA for the CDR3: TGTGCCAGTAGGCGACAGTCTAACTATGGCTACACCTTC. Its protein is CASRRQSNYGYTF.

This rearrangement joins TRBV20-1 to TRBJ2-3; 9 bases map to TRBD2. With 3 bases clipped from V and 10 bases from J, the junction kept 8 bases outside the gene matches. CDR3 length equals 13 residues. Germline V gives CDR1 DFQATT, CDR2 SNEGSKA (reference sequence). The CDR3 DNA is TGCAGTGCTAGTAGGTTAGCGGGGGATGCGCAGTATTTT. Protein product: CSASRLAGDAQYF.

As to this clone: The same CDR3 can be traced to other DNA sequences in this sample. This rearrangement joins TRBV5-1 to TRBJ1-5, with D maybe TRBD1 (5 bases). This CDR3 region has 14 residues. Germline V gene sequence: CDR1 SGHRS, CDR2 YFSETQ. Trimming removed 0 bases from V and 7 bases from J, with 11 bases in between. CDR3 amino acids: CASSLGGGDQPQHF. CDR3 coding DNA: TGCGCCAGCAGCTTGGGTGGGGGGGACCAGCCCCAGCATTTT.

The chain employs TRBV6-5 and TRBJ1-1, with TRBD1 identical over 8 bases. Losses at the gene ends were 7 bases for V and 3 bases for J; bases not matched to a gene: 7. The CDR3 sequence is 14 residues long. Germline V lookup: CDR1 MNHEY, CDR2 SVGAGI. CDR3 in amino acids: CASKRTTGDTEAFF. The CDR3 coding sequence is TGTGCCAGCAAGAGAACGACAGGGGACACTGAAGCTTTCTTT.

Only one count was recorded for this clone. The chain employs TRBV4-2 and TRBJ2-1, with 11 bases that match TRBD2. Germline V gene data show CDR1 as LGHNA and CDR2 as YNFKEQ. V shed 0 bases and J 1 base; nucleotides not matched to a gene: 2. This CDR3 region has 17 residues. As DNA, the CDR3 is TGTGCCAGCAGCCAAGACAGGACTAGCGGGTCCTACAATGAGCAGTTCTTC. Protein: CASSQDRTSGSYNEQFF.

This chain joins TRBV6-5 and TRBJ1-2; D might be TRBD1 (6 bases). V dropped 2 bases and J dropped 2 bases, with 15 bases sitting between them. Germline V gene lookup returns CDR1 MNHEY and CDR2 SVGAGI. This CDR3 has 16 amino acids. CDR3 coding DNA: TGTGCCAGCAGTTACACCGCGGGGGGCGCGAACTATGGCTACACCTTC. This encodes CASSYTAGGANYGYTF.

The chain uses TRBV7-2 and TRBJ1-1; D is perhaps TRBD1 (6 bases). This CDR3 is built from 15 residues. Trimming stripped 6 bases from V and 1 base from J, with 15 bases between. Looked up from germline, CDR1 is SGHTA and CDR2 is FQGNSA. The CDR3 DNA sequence: TGTGCCAGCAGTATATTAGGACAGCAGAACACTGAAGCTTTCTTT. It is translated as CASSILGQQNTEAFF.

The gene calls are TRBV11-1 and TRBJ1-1; D unclear. V lost 4 bases and J 8 bases, leaving 11 bases between the germline ends. CDR3 length: 12 residues. Germline V gene lookup returns CDR1 SGHAT and CDR2 FQDESV (reference sequence). The DNA of the CDR3 is TGTGCCAGCAGCTCCCCCTACCACGAAGCTTTCTTT. Translated, it gives CASSSPYHEAFF.

This chain uses TRBV18 with TRBJ2-7; TRBD1 agrees at 8 bases. The CDR3 extends over 15 amino acids. Germline V gives CDR1 KGHSH, CDR2 LQKENI. The ends lost 0 bases at V and 3 bases at J; junction bases unmatched: 4. Here the CDR3 DNA reads TGTGCCAGCTCACCACCGACAGGGGACCTCTACGAGCAGTACTTC. Translating gives CASSPPTGDLYEQYF. The full variable domain, completed using reference TRBV18 and TRBJ2-7, is NAGVMQNPRHLVRRRGQEARLRCSPMKGHSHVYWYRQLPEEGLKFMVYLQKENIIDESGMPKERFSAEFPKEGPSILRIQQVVRGDSAAYFCASSPPTGDLYEQYFGPGTRLTVT.

The rearrangement joins TRBV2 to TRBJ2-2, with 8 bases matching TRBD1. In germline, CDR1 is SNHLY, CDR2 FYNNEI. The junction had 9 bases not matched to a gene; V was cut back by 6 bases and J by 6 bases. The CDR3 is 15 amino acids. The CDR3 spells CASRDSGGSAGELFF. The CDR3 DNA reads as TGTGCCAGCAGGGATTCAGGGGGCTCGGCCGGGGAGCTGTTTTTT.

This chain joins TRBV6-5 and TRBJ2-3, with TRBD2 matching 13 bases. CDR1 MNHEY and CDR2 SVGAGI come from the germline V gene. Germline trimming cut 6 bases from V and 2 bases from J; bases unmatched to any gene: 2. The CDR3 totals 15 residues. This CDR3 is CASRGLAGNTDTQYF. The CDR3, as DNA: TGTGCCAGCAGGGGACTAGCGGGGAACACAGATACGCAGTATTTT.

This chain connects TRBV7-2 to TRBJ2-2, with TRBD1 identical over 9 bases. V was pared by 3 bases and J by 6 bases, with 5 bases of the junction left unmatched. The CDR3 sequence is 15 residues long. Germline V gives CDR1 SGHTA, CDR2 FQGNSA. Written as DNA, the CDR3 is TGTGCCAGCAGCTTTCAACAGGGGGCAGCCGGGGAGCTGTTTTTT. This translates into CASSFQQGAAGELFF.

The chain uses TRBV19 and TRBJ2-5; 16 bases line up with TRBD2. J lost 5 bases, V lost 5 bases, and 8 bases had no gene match. The CDR3 has 17 amino acids. CDR1 and CDR2 from the germline V gene are LNHDA and SQIVND (reference sequence). The DNA for the CDR3 is TGTGCCAGTAGTGAAGCCGGGACTAGCGGGGGGGAGGAGACCCAGTACTTC. This sequence encodes CASSEAGTSGGEETQYF.

The genes are TRBV4-1 and TRBJ1-6; 9 positions match TRBD1. Germline values: CDR1 MGHRA, CDR2 YSYEKL. The CDR3 covers 16 residues. Trimming cost V 3 bases and J 7 bases; bases outside gene matches: 7. CDR3 residues: CASSQGQGDYNSPLHF. In nucleotides, the CDR3 is TGCGCCAGCAGCCAGGGACAGGGAGATTACAATTCACCCCTCCACTTT.

Of note for this clone: Germline is not matched at one junction end, which may reflect a read error. The chain joins TRBV3-1 (or the pseudogene TRBV3-2) to TRBJ1-2; 8 bases agree with TRBD1. In germline, CDR1 is LGHDT, CDR2 YNNKEL (reference sequence). CDR3 length: 14 residues. The CDR3 protein is CASSQDLTGQGPEF. As DNA, the CDR3 is TGTGCCAGCAGCCAAGATCTAACTGGACAGGGCCCTGAATTC.

The V call is TRBV7-2, the J call TRBJ2-7; D is possibly TRBD1 (6 bases). V lost 2 bases and J lost 6, with 8 bases in between. There are 12 residues in the CDR3. The germline CDR1 and CDR2 sequences are SGHTA and FQGNSA. The CDR3 sequence: CASSLQGSEQYF. In DNA form, the CDR3 reads TGTGCCAGCAGCTTACAGGGGTCCGAGCAGTACTTC.